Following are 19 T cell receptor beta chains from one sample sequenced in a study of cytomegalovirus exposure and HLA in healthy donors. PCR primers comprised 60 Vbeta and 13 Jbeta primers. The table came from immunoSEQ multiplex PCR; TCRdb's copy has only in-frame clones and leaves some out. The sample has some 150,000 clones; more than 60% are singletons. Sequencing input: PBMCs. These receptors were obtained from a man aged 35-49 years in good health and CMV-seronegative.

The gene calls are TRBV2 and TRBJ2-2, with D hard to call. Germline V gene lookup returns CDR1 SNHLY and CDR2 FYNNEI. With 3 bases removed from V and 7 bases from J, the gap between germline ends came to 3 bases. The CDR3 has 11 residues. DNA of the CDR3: TGTGCCAGCAGTGAGAGCGGGGAGCTGTTTTTT. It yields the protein CASSESGELFF.

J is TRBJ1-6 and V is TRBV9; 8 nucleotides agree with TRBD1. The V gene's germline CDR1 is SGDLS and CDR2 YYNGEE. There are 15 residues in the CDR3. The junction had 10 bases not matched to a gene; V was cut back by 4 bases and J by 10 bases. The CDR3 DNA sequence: TGTGCCAGCAGCTACGGACAGGGACTCGGATCACCCCTCCACTTT. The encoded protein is CASSYGQGLGSPLHF.

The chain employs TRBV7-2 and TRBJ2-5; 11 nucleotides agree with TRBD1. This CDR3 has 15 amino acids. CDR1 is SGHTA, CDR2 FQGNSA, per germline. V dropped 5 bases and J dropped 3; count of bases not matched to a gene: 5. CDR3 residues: CASSLGDRGEETQYF. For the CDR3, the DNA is TGTGCCAGCAGCCTAGGGGACAGGGGGGAAGAGACCCAGTACTTC.

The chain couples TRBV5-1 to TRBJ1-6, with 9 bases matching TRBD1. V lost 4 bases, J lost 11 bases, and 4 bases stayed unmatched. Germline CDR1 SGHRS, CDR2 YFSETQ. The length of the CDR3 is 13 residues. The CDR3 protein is CASSGQGPAPLHF. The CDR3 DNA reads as TGCGCCAGCAGCGGACAGGGGCCGGCACCCCTCCACTTT.

The DNA of the CDR3 is TGTGCCAGCAGTTACTCACGAGACAGGGGCTATGGCTACACCTTC. Translated: CASSYSRDRGYGYTF. The chain is built from TRBV6-5 and TRBJ1-2; TRBD1 matches at 8 bases. This CDR3 has 15 residues. The J segment lost 4 bases and the V segment lost 0 bases, leaving 4 bases of the junction unmatched. Germline loops: CDR1 MNHEY, CDR2 SVGAGI.

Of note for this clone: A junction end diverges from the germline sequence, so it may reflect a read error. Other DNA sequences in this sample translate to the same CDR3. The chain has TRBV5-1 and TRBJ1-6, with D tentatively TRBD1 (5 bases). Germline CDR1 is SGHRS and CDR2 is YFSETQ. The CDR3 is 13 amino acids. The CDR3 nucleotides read TGTGCCAGCAGCTTCAGGGATGGTTCACCCCTCCACTTT. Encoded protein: CASSFRDGSPLHF.

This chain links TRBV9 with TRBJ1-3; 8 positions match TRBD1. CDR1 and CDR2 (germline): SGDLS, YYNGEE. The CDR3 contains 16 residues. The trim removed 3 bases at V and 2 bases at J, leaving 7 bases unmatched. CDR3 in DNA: TGTGCCAGCAGCGGGACAGGGTCGGGCGCTGGAAACACCATATATTTT. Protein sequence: CASSGTGSGAGNTIYF.

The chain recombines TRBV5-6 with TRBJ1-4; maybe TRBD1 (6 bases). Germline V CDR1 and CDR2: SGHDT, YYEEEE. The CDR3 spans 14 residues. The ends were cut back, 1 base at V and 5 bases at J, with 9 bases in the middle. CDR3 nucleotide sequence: TGTGCCAGCAGCTTGACAGGGCTAAATGAAAAACTGTTTTTT. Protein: CASSLTGLNEKLFF.

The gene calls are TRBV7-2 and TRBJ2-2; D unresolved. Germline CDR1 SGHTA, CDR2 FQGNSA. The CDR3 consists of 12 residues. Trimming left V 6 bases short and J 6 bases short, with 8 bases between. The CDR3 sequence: CASRRLPGELFF. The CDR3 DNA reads TGTGCCAGCAGGCGGCTGCCCGGGGAGCTGTTTTTT.

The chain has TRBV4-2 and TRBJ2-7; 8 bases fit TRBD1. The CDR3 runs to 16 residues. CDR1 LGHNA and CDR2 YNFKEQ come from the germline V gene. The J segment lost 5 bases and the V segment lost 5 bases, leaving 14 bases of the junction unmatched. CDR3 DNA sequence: TGTGCCAGCAGCTTTAGTAGGGCAGGGGGCAGGGACGAGCAGTACTTC. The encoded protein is CASSFSRAGGRDEQYF.

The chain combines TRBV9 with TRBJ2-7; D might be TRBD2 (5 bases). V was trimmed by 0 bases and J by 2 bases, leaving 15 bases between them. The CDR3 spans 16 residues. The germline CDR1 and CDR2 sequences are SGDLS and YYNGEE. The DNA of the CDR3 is TGTGCCAGCAGCGTAGCGGGGAAAGGCCGCCCCTACGAGCAGTACTTC. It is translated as CASSVAGKGRPYEQYF.

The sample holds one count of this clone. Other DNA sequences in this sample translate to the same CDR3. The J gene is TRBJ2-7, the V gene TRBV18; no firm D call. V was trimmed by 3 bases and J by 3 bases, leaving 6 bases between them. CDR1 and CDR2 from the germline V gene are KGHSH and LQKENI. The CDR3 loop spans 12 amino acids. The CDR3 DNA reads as TGTGCCAGCTCACCGGCGGACTACGAGCAGTACTTC. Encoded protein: CASSPADYEQYF.

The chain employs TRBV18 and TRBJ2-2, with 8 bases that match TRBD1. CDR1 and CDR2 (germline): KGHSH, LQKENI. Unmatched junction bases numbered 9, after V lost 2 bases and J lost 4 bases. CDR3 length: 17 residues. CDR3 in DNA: TGTGCCAGCTCACCAGACGGACAGGGTTACGGCACCGGGGAGCTGTTTTTT. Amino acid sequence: CASSPDGQGYGTGELFF.

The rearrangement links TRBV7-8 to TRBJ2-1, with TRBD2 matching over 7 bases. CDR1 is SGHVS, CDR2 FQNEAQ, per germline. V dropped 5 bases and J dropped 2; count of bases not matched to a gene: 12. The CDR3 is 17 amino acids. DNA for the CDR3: TGTGCCAGCAGCCGACCCACTTGGGAGGGGCCCTACAATGAGCAGTTCTTC. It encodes CASSRPTWEGPYNEQFF.

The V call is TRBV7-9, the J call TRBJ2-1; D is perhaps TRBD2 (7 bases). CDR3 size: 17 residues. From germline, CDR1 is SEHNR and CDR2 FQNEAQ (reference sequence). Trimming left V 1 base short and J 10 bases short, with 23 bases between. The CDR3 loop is CASSLDWGGWAGGEQFF. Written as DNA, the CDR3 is TGTGCCAGCAGCTTAGATTGGGGGGGCTGGGCCGGAGGAGAGCAGTTCTTC.

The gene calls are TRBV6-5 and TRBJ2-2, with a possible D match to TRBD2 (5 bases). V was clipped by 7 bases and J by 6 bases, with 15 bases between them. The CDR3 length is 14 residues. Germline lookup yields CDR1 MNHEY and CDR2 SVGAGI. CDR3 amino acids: CASTPLPGAGELFF. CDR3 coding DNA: TGTGCCAGCACTCCCCTTCCCGGGGCCGGGGAGCTGTTTTTT.

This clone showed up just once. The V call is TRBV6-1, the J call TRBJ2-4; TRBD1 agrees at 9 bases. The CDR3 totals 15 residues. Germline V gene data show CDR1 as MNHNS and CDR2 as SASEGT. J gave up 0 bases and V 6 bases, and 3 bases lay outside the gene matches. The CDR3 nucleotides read TGTGCCAGCAGGGGACAGGGAATAGCCAAAAACATTCAGTACTTC. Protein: CASRGQGIAKNIQYF.

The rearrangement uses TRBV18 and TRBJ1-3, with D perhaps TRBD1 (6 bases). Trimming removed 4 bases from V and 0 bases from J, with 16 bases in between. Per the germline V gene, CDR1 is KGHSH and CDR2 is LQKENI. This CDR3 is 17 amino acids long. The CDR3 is CASSHRTAASSGNTIYF. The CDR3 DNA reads TGTGCCAGCTCACACAGGACAGCGGCGAGCTCTGGAAACACCATATATTTT.

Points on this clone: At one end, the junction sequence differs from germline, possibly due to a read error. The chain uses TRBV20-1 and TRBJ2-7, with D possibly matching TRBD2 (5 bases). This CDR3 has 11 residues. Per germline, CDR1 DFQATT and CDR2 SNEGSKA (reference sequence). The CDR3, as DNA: TGCAGTGCTAGAGAATTTAGAGGGCTCCTATTC. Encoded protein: CSAREFRGLLF.